The 22 T cell receptor beta chains presented below share a single source sample, sequenced in a study of T cell changes during pregnancy in multiple sclerosis. Generated by immunoSEQ multiplex PCR, the TCRdb table keeps only in-frame clones and is missing some. The table lists just over 50,000 clones, 85% to 95% of them singletons. Here the sequenced sample was CD4+ T cells from peripheral blood mononuclear cells, taken in the second trimester of pregnancy. The receptor source for this set is a female donor with multiple sclerosis, enrolled in a pregnancy study.

This clone turned up a few times. The V gene is TRBV29-1, the J gene TRBJ1-3; 8 bases are shared with TRBD1. In germline, CDR1 is SQVTM, CDR2 ANQGSEA. CDR3 length: 14 residues. Unmatched junction bases numbered 7, after V lost 4 bases and J lost 5 bases. CDR3 bases: TGCAGCGTTGCGGAGCACAGGGGGAGAAACACCATATATTTT. Translated: CSVAEHRGRNTIYF.

This clone has just a few counts. This chain links TRBV7-2 with TRBJ1-1, with a weak D call TRBD1 (5 bases). Germline values: CDR1 SGHTA, CDR2 FQGNSA. This CDR3 is built from 14 residues. The V gene lost 5 bases and the J gene lost 5 bases, with 15 bases spanning the gap. The CDR3 region has the DNA TGTGCCAGCAGCCCCATGGGGGGAGTGACTGAAGCTTTCTTT. It yields the protein CASSPMGGVTEAFF. The full variable domain, completed using reference TRBV7-2 and TRBJ1-1, is GAGVSQSPSNKVTEKGKDVELRCDPISGHTALYWYRQSLGQGLEFLIYFQGNSAPDKSGLPSDRFSAERTGGSVSTLTIQRTQQEDSAVYLCASSPMGGVTEAFFGQGTRLTVV.

This chain uses TRBV4-3 with TRBJ2-2; 7 bases line up with TRBD2. The J segment lost 6 bases and the V segment lost 0 bases, leaving 1 base of the junction unmatched. The CDR3 is 14 amino acids. Germline V gene data show CDR1 as LGHNA and CDR2 as YSLEER. In DNA, the CDR3 is TGCGCCAGCAGCCAAGATGGGGGGGCCGGGGAGCTGTTTTTT. This codes for CASSQDGGAGELFF.

This chain uses TRBV7-3 with TRBJ1-6; D gene ambiguous. Germline-derived CDR1 and CDR2 are SGHTA and FQGTGA. The CDR3 runs 13 residues. V lost 5 bases, J lost 10 bases, and 12 bases lay in between. The CDR3 here is CASSPEGRSPLHF. The DNA for the CDR3 is TGTGCCAGCAGCCCCGAGGGTCGGTCACCCCTCCACTTT. Drawing the rest from reference TRBV7-3 and TRBJ1-6, the complete variable domain is GAGVSQTPSNKVTEKGKYVELRCDPISGHTALYWYRQSLGQGPEFLIYFQGTGAADDSGLPNDRFFAVRPEGSVSTLKIQRTERGDSAVYLCASSPEGRSPLHFGNGTRLTVT.

As concerns this clone: In the same sample, other DNA sequences code for this CDR3. The chain couples TRBV6-5 to TRBJ1-1; possible D gene TRBD1, 5 bases. This CDR3 region has 14 residues. V was cut by 2 bases and J by 1 base, with 8 bases left in between. CDR1 and CDR2 (germline): MNHEY, SVGAGI. In nucleotides, the CDR3 is TGTGCCAGCAGTTACAGGGGAGGGAACACTGAAGCTTTCTTT. It yields the protein CASSYRGGNTEAFF.

This rearrangement joins TRBV7-2 to TRBJ2-7, with TRBD2 as a possible D gene (6 bases). V lost 2 bases and J 7 bases, leaving 21 bases between the germline ends. The CDR3 loop spans 16 amino acids. Germline V gene lookup returns CDR1 SGHTA and CDR2 FQGNSA. CDR3 DNA: TGTGCCAGCAGCTTATTGGCGACGGGGGTGGGGAGGGAGCAGTACTTC. Protein: CASSLLATGVGREQYF.

The V call is TRBV10-3, the J call TRBJ2-5, with TRBD2 identical over 7 bases. The CDR3 is 13 amino acids. Trimming took 10 bases from V and 2 from J; bases not matched to a gene: 7. The germline CDR1 and CDR2 sequences are ENHRY and SYGVKD. CDR3 residues: CATQRLAQETQYF. CDR3 nucleotide sequence: TGTGCCACCCAACGACTAGCTCAAGAGACCCAGTACTTC.

This clone was detected only once. V and J are TRBV18 and TRBJ1-4; no reliable D call. V dropped 2 bases and J dropped 7 bases, with 5 bases sitting between them. This CDR3 comprises 12 residues. CDR1 is KGHSH and CDR2 is LQKENI in the germline V gene. The CDR3 coding sequence is TGTGCCAGCTCACCATCAGGTGAAAAACTGTTTTTT. This sequence encodes CASSPSGEKLFF. The whole variable domain, filled in from reference TRBV18 and TRBJ1-4, reads NAGVMQNPRHLVRRRGQEARLRCSPMKGHSHVYWYRQLPEEGLKFMVYLQKENIIDESGMPKERFSAEFPKEGPSILRIQQVVRGDSAAYFCASSPSGEKLFFGSGTQLSVL.

The J gene is TRBJ2-7, the V gene TRBV5-1, with D tentatively TRBD2 (5 bases). CDR3 length: 13 amino acids. Deletions cut 4 bases from V and 6 bases from J, with 14 bases between. CDR1 is SGHRS, CDR2 YFSETQ, per germline. DNA of the CDR3: TGCGCCAGCAGCGACCCGGGGTTCAGCGAGCAGTACTTC. Protein: CASSDPGFSEQYF.

This sequence joins TRBV20-1 and TRBJ2-7; D remains unclear. This CDR3 contains 11 residues. From germline, CDR1 is DFQATT and CDR2 SNEGSKA (reference sequence). Trimming took 5 bases from V and 0 from J, leaving 5 bases between them. CDR3 in amino acids: CSASGSYEQYF. CDR3 nucleotides: TGCAGTGCTTCGGGCTCCTACGAGCAGTACTTC.

The gene calls are TRBV19 and TRBJ2-1; D possibly corresponds to TRBD2 (5 bases). This CDR3 region has 15 residues. Trimming stripped 4 bases from V and 0 bases from J, with 10 bases between. The germline V gene encodes CDR1 LNHDA and CDR2 SQIVND (reference sequence). CDR3 protein: CASSKEEFSYNEQFF. CDR3 coding DNA: TGTGCCAGTAGTAAGGAGGAATTCTCCTACAATGAGCAGTTCTTC.

The rearrangement uses TRBV19 and TRBJ1-5; 9 nucleotides line up with TRBD1. Germline lookup yields CDR1 LNHDA and CDR2 SQIVND (reference sequence). Trimming took 2 bases from V and 0 from J; bases not matched to a gene: 5. The CDR3 runs to 17 residues. The CDR3 protein is CASSIRGQGASNQPQHF. Written as DNA, the CDR3 is TGTGCCAGTAGTATACGGGGACAGGGTGCTAGCAATCAGCCCCAGCATTTT.

This clone was seen once. The chain recombines TRBV6-1 with TRBJ1-3, with D hard to call. Germline assignment: CDR1 MNHNS and CDR2 SASEGT. The germline V and J ends were trimmed by 2 bases and 0 bases, with 11 bases remaining between them. CDR3 length equals 16 residues. In nucleotides, the CDR3 is TGTGCCAGCAGTGAAACCCGGGGTTCCTCTGGAAACACCATATATTTT. It is translated as CASSETRGSSGNTIYF.

This sequence joins TRBV9 and TRBJ2-2; 12 bases line up with TRBD2. The CDR3 runs 18 residues. The germline V gene has CDR1 SGDLS and CDR2 YYNGEE. Germline trimming cut 0 bases from V and 0 bases from J; bases unmatched to any gene: 3. The chain's CDR3 is CASSVGTSGGPNTGELFF. The CDR3 DNA reads TGTGCCAGCAGCGTAGGTACTAGCGGGGGGCCGAACACCGGGGAGCTGTTTTTT.

This chain links TRBV7-2 with TRBJ2-3, with TRBD2 matching 14 bases. With 2 bases clipped from V and 3 bases from J, the junction kept 7 bases outside the gene matches. There are 18 residues in the CDR3. CDR1 SGHTA and CDR2 FQGNSA come from the germline V gene. For the CDR3, the DNA is TGTGCCAGCAGCTTATGGGGACTAGCGGGGGTATCGACAGATACGCAGTATTTT. Its protein product is CASSLWGLAGVSTDTQYF.

The rearrangement joins TRBV11-1 to TRBJ2-2, with a weak D call TRBD1 (5 bases). Germline V gives CDR1 SGHAT, CDR2 FQDESV (reference sequence). The CDR3 is made up of 13 amino acids. The V end lost 8 bases, the J end lost 6 bases, and 13 bases lay between the germline ends. CDR3 DNA sequence: TGTGCCAGCCTCAAAGGGGCTGCCGGGGAGCTGTTTTTT. The encoded protein is CASLKGAAGELFF.

CDR3 bases: TGTGCCAGCTCCCTCGGGCGGGGCACTGAAGCTTTCTTT. This encodes CASSLGRGTEAFF. The chain couples TRBV18 to TRBJ1-1; D is unresolved. V lost 6 bases, J lost 4 bases, and 12 bases lay in between. The CDR3 consists of 13 residues. Looked up from germline, CDR1 is KGHSH and CDR2 is LQKENI.

The chain combines TRBV7-2 with TRBJ2-5; D perhaps matches TRBD2 (5 bases). Trimming cost V 1 base and J 5 bases, with 14 bases left between them. CDR3 length: 15 residues. In germline, CDR1 is SGHTA, CDR2 FQGNSA. The CDR3 region has the DNA TGTGCCAGCAGCTTAGAGCCTAGCTATGGGGAGACCCAGTACTTC. Protein product: CASSLEPSYGETQYF.

The V call is TRBV4-1, the J call TRBJ2-3; 7 bases are a match to TRBD1. V dropped 0 bases and J dropped 0; count of bases not matched to a gene: 15. The CDR3 has 20 amino acids. Germline CDR1 and CDR2: MGHRA and YSYEKL. DNA of the CDR3: TGCGCCAGCAGCCAAGATCCGGGACAGAGGGGATTTTCTAGCACAGATACGCAGTATTTT. It codes for CASSQDPGQRGFSSTDTQYF.

V is TRBV4-3 and J is TRBJ2-2; D uncertain. The V gene lost 0 bases and the J gene lost 4 bases, with 15 bases spanning the gap. The CDR3 contains 17 residues. The germline CDR1 and CDR2 sequences are LGHNA and YSLEER. The CDR3 loop is CASSQEGTKRLTGELFF. The CDR3 DNA is TGCGCCAGCAGCCAAGAGGGTACCAAAAGACTCACCGGGGAGCTGTTTTTT.

The chain is built from TRBV9 and TRBJ1-6, with D possibly TRBD1 on 5 matching bases. The V and J ends lost 4 bases and 5 bases respectively, with 10 bases between them. Germline V lookup: CDR1 SGDLS, CDR2 YYNGEE. The CDR3 has 14 residues. The CDR3 DNA is TGTGCCAGCAGCCCCCAGGGTGATAATTCACCCCTCCACTTT. This gives the protein CASSPQGDNSPLHF.

This chain uses TRBV6-5 with TRBJ1-2; tentatively, D is TRBD1 (6 bases). The V end lost 2 bases, the J end lost 2 bases, and 9 bases lay between the germline ends. This CDR3 contains 14 residues. Germline CDR1 and CDR2: MNHEY and SVGAGI. This chain's CDR3 is CASSYGGGNYGYTF. In DNA form, the CDR3 reads TGTGCCAGCAGTTACGGGGGGGGCAACTATGGCTACACCTTC.